This T cell receptor beta chain was observed in a study of blood T cell repertoires in COVID-19. The overall study: In each case, the material was cDNA or gDNA derived from T cells, B-cell-depleted T cells, or PBMCs.

The repertoire was sequenced with immunoSEQ multiplex PCR; TCRdb's copy has only in-frame clones and lacks some. Seen here are about 250,000 clones, roughly 80% observed once, and the top ten hold around 8.9%. There are 14 residues in the CDR3. V was clipped by 5 bases and J by 8 bases, with 15 bases between them. Per the germline V gene, CDR1 is SGHAT and CDR2 is FQDESV (reference sequence). The source of this sequence is a man older than 75 with acute or convalescent COVID-19. Sequencing input: peripheral blood. The chain recombines TRBV11-1 with TRBJ1-4, with a weak D call TRBD1 (6 bases). The DNA for the CDR3 is TGTGCCAGCAGCCCTGACAGGCGAAGAGAAAAACTGTTTTTT. This codes for CASSPDRRREKLFF. The variable domain in full, completed from reference TRBV11-1 and TRBJ1-4, reads EAEVAQSPRYKITEKSQAVAFWCDPISGHATLYWYRQILGQGPELLVQFQDESVVDDSQLPKDRFSAERLKGVDSTLKIQPAELGDSAMYLCASSPDRRREKLFFGSGTQLSVL.